This TCR beta chain was sequenced in a study of T cell repertoires in cytomegalovirus infection. Study results and caveats: HLA-C-restricted CMV-specific TCR beta clonotypes were dominant in the ex vivo response.

V was clipped by 2 bases and J by 0 bases; unmatched bases: 6. In germline, CDR1 is MGHRA, CDR2 YSYEKL. CDR3 size: 16 residues. TCRdb reprocessed the reads via MiXCR and lists one record per CDR3 protein. The data show fewer than 200,000 distinct CDR3 sequences, roughly a fifth seen once. The sample holds a few counts of this clonotype. Its antigen is unknown. The V gene is TRBV4-1, the J gene TRBJ1-2; 7 positions match TRBD1. The sequence derives from a human donor in good health (CMV status not recorded). Some clones in this sample may be carry-over from other donors' samples. Sequenced sample: PBMCs. The CDR3 reads CASSQSGTETNYGYTF. In DNA, the CDR3 is TGCGCCAGCAGCCAATCCGGGACAGAAACTAACTATGGCTACACCTTC.